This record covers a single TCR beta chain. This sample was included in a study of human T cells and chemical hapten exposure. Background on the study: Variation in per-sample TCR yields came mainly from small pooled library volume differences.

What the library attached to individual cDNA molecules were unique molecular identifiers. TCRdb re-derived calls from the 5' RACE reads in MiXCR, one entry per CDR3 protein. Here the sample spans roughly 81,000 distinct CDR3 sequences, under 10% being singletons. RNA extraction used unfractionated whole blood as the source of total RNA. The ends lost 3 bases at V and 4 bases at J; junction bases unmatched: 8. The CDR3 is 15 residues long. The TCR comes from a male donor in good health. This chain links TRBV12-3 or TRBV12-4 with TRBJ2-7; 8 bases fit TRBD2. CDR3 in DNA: TGTGCCAGCAGTTTGGGCGGGGGGAGCGGTTACGAGCAGTACTTC. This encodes CASSLGGGSGYEQYF.